The 26 T cell receptor beta chains reported below all come from one sample, sequenced in a study of T cell repertoires in cytomegalovirus infection. These receptors' targets are unknown. TCRdb re-called the reads through MiXCR, storing one row per CDR3 protein. The data show roughly 220,000 distinct CDR3 sequences, with about 40% seen just once and approximately 59% held by the top ten. Sample: CD8+ T cells from cultured PBMCs, taken from culture after CMV antigen stimulation. All receptors derive from a human donor in good health (CMV status not recorded). Some clones in this sample may be carry-over from other donors' samples.

This clonotype was seen more than once but under ten times. This chain uses TRBV20-1 with TRBJ1-2; D gene ambiguous. Trimming removed 3 bases at V and 6 bases at J, with 20 bases between. Germline V gives CDR1 DFQATT, CDR2 SNEGSKA (reference sequence). The CDR3 is 15 amino acids. CDR3 DNA sequence: TGCAGTGCTAGGGATTTCGAGGCTCGACAAGATGGCTACACCTTC. It translates to CSARDFEARQDGYTF.

The chain links TRBV7-8 to TRBJ2-3, with 11 bases lining up with TRBD2. The V gene end was trimmed by 1 base and the J gene end by 2 bases; junction bases not matched to a gene: 2. The CDR3 is 16 amino acids. CDR1 and CDR2 (germline): SGHVS, FQNEAQ. Here the CDR3 DNA reads TGTGCCAGCAGCTTAGAACTAGCGGGAGTCACAGATACGCAGTATTTT. As protein: CASSLELAGVTDTQYF. Variable domain in full (rest from reference TRBV7-8 and TRBJ2-3): GAGVSQSPRYKVAKRGQDVALRCDPISGHVSLFWYQQALGQGPEFLTYFQNEAQLDKSGLPSDRFFAERPEGSVSTLKIQRTQQEDSAVYLCASSLELAGVTDTQYFGPGTRLTVL.

The genes are TRBV7-8 and TRBJ2-7; 10 nucleotides line up with TRBD2. This CDR3 has 14 residues. Germline values: CDR1 SGHVS, CDR2 FQNEAQ. Losses at the gene ends were 3 bases for V and 4 bases for J; bases not matched to a gene: 3. As DNA, the CDR3 is TGTGCCAGCAGCTTCCCTAGCGGGAGTTACGAGCAGTACTTC. Its translation: CASSFPSGSYEQYF.

This clonotype was seen only a few times. The V call is TRBV6-8, the J call TRBJ2-1; D is perhaps TRBD1 (6 bases). Trimming cost V 3 bases and J 9 bases, with 15 bases left between them. This CDR3 region has 14 residues. Per germline, CDR1 MNHGY and CDR2 SAAAGT. Here the CDR3 DNA reads TGTGCCAGCAGTTATGGTGGGCAGGGGCTTGAGCAGTTCTTC. Amino acids: CASSYGGQGLEQFF.

As for this clonotype: Without the conserved terminal phenylalanine or tryptophan, this CDR3 likely stems from a read error. The chain couples TRBV7-6 to TRBJ2-3; possibly TRBD2 for D (5 bases). This CDR3 is 13 amino acids long. Germline CDR1 and CDR2: SGHVS and FNYEAQ. Written as DNA, the CDR3 is TGTGCCAGAAGCTTAGCGCCCTCCGAGACGCAGTATTGT. Its protein is CARSLAPSETQYC.

The gene calls are TRBV19 and TRBJ1-1; unclear D gene. Germline lookup yields CDR1 LNHDA and CDR2 SQIVND (reference sequence). The CDR3 loop spans 16 amino acids. Deletions cut 9 bases from V and 4 bases from J, with 24 bases between. This chain's CDR3 is CASKVRAGPLGTEAFF. The DNA for the CDR3 is TGTGCCAGCAAGGTGAGGGCCGGGCCCCTTGGCACTGAAGCTTTCTTT.

This rearrangement joins TRBV5-6 to TRBJ2-3; possibly TRBD2 for D (5 bases). With 0 bases removed from V and 2 bases from J, the gap between germline ends came to 13 bases. The CDR3 is made up of 16 amino acids. The germline gives CDR1 SGHDT, CDR2 YYEEEE. This chain's CDR3 is CASSLGRKAPTDTQYF. CDR3 coding DNA: TGTGCCAGCAGCTTGGGGAGGAAGGCCCCCACAGATACGCAGTATTTT. Full variable domain (rest looked up from reference TRBV5-6 and TRBJ2-3): DAGVTQSPTHLIKTRGQQVTLRCSPKSGHDTVSWYQQALGQGPQFIFQYYEEEERQRGNFPDRFSGHQFPNYSSELNVNALLLGDSALYLCASSLGRKAPTDTQYFGPGTRLTVL.

The rearrangement joins TRBV7-8 to TRBJ1-4; perhaps TRBD1 as D (6 bases). CDR1 is SGHVS and CDR2 is FQNEAQ in the germline V gene. V gave up 5 bases and J gave up 1 base, with 8 bases separating them. The CDR3 is 14 residues long. The DNA of the CDR3 is TGTGCCAGCAGCACAGGGTTAACTAATGAAAAACTGTTTTTT. It codes for CASSTGLTNEKLFF.

This clonotype was seen a handful of times. The CDR3 sequence: CASSLRTGGLRRPETQYF. CDR3 sequence (DNA): TGTGCCAGCAGTTTAAGAACAGGGGGCTTGCGTCGGCCAGAGACCCAGTACTTC. This chain uses TRBV12-3 or TRBV12-4 with TRBJ2-5, with 9 bases identical to TRBD1. The CDR3 runs 18 residues. J was trimmed by 4 bases and V by 2 bases; bases with no gene match: 14.

This clonotype was detected many times. V gene TRBV19 combines with J gene TRBJ1-3; tentatively, D is TRBD1 (6 bases). The CDR3 loop spans 17 amino acids. The V end lost 2 bases, the J end lost 0 bases, and 14 bases lay between the germline ends. Looked up from germline, CDR1 is LNHDA and CDR2 is SQIVND (reference sequence). DNA for the CDR3: TGTGCCAGTAGTATATTTGCCGGACAGCTCTCTGGAAACACCATATATTTT. As protein: CASSIFAGQLSGNTIYF.

This clonotype was picked up a small number of times. J is TRBJ1-5 and V is TRBV6-6; TRBD1 might be the D (6 bases). CDR3 length equals 14 residues. V was pared by 11 bases and J by 0 bases, with 14 bases between. CDR1 and CDR2 from the germline V gene are MNHNY and SVGAGI (reference sequence). The CDR3 DNA is TGTGCCGGGGGGCAGCCATATAGCAATCAGCCCCAGCATTTT. Its protein is CAGGQPYSNQPQHF.

This clonotype was detected only a few times. The chain has TRBV7-2 and TRBJ2-1, with D maybe TRBD1 (6 bases). Trimming pared 4 bases from V and 9 bases from J, leaving 13 bases between. The CDR3 consists of 13 residues. Germline V gene sequence: CDR1 SGHTA, CDR2 FQGNSA. CDR3 region: CASSYPPGAEQFF. The CDR3 region has the DNA TGTGCCAGCAGCTACCCCCCAGGGGCTGAGCAGTTCTTC.

The gene calls are TRBV29-1 and TRBJ2-7; no firm D call. V was cut by 3 bases and J by 3 bases, with 9 bases left in between. CDR1 SQVTM and CDR2 ANQGSEA come from the germline V gene. CDR3 size: 12 residues. CDR3 sequence (DNA): TGCAGCGTTGAGGGGTCCAGCTACGAGCAGTACTTC. Its translation: CSVEGSSYEQYF.

The chain employs TRBV6-5 and TRBJ1-2; maybe TRBD1 (5 bases). V was cut by 0 bases and J by 2 bases, with 13 bases left in between. This CDR3 has 16 residues. Germline CDR1 MNHEY, CDR2 SVGAGI. CDR3 DNA sequence: TGTGCCAGCAGTTACTCGGCCCGTCAGGGAAACTATGGCTACACCTTC. It encodes CASSYSARQGNYGYTF.

This clonotype was detected only a few times. This chain links TRBV11-2 with TRBJ2-7; 9 nucleotides match TRBD1. This CDR3 is 17 amino acids long. J gave up 0 bases and V 5 bases, and 11 bases lay outside the gene matches. Per germline, CDR1 SGHAT and CDR2 FQNNGV. CDR3 DNA sequence: TGTGCCAGCAGCCCCTGGGACAGGGAGCAATTCTCCTACGAGCAGTACTTC. It translates to CASSPWDREQFSYEQYF.

V is TRBV6-1 and J is TRBJ2-7; TRBD1 agrees at 11 bases. The CDR3 spans 16 residues. From germline, CDR1 is MNHNS and CDR2 SASEGT. The trim removed 4 bases at V and 0 bases at J, leaving 5 bases unmatched. The CDR3 loop is CASSVRDRGSSYEQYF. In DNA, the CDR3 is TGTGCCAGCAGTGTCCGGGACAGGGGGAGCTCCTACGAGCAGTACTTC.

This clonotype has more than one count but fewer than ten. V and J are TRBV6-1 and TRBJ1-3, with D perhaps TRBD1 (5 bases). Germline CDR1 MNHNS, CDR2 SASEGT. The V end was cut by 5 bases, the J end by 8 bases, with 19 bases between. CDR3 length: 15 amino acids. CDR3 coding DNA: TGTGCCAGCAGTCTCCGAGCAGGGCGGGAAGACACCATATATTTT. This translates into CASSLRAGREDTIYF.

This clonotype has a count of ten or more. The chain combines TRBV7-8 with TRBJ2-1, with TRBD1 identical over 7 bases. From germline, CDR1 is SGHVS and CDR2 FQNEAQ. This CDR3 spans 17 amino acids. V lost 0 bases to trimming and J lost 9 bases; unmatched junction nucleotides: 14. The CDR3 is CASSLAERDREMGEQFF. CDR3 sequence (DNA): TGTGCCAGCAGCTTAGCAGAACGAGACAGGGAGATGGGTGAGCAGTTCTTC.

The chain couples TRBV28 to TRBJ2-5; TRBD1 agrees at 8 bases. The CDR3 is 14 amino acids. Germline lookup yields CDR1 MDHEN and CDR2 SYDVKM. Trimming removed 5 bases from V and 5 bases from J; junction bases left unmatched: 7. The CDR3 here is CASSGRTGRETQYF. CDR3 DNA: TGTGCCAGCAGTGGACGGACAGGGCGGGAGACCCAGTACTTC.

The chain has TRBV9 and TRBJ2-4; 8 bases map to TRBD2. Germline V gene lookup returns CDR1 SGDLS and CDR2 YYNGEE. The CDR3 runs 16 residues. J lost 5 bases, V lost 0 bases, and 7 bases had no gene match. The CDR3 DNA is TGTGCCAGCAGCGTAGGGAGCGGGAGAGGTGAAAACATTCAGTACTTC. Translation gives CASSVGSGRGENIQYF.

A few counts support this clonotype. The rearrangement links TRBV3-1 to TRBJ2-4; D uncertain. Germline assignment: CDR1 LGHDT and CDR2 YNNKEL (reference sequence). The CDR3 covers 15 residues. V shed 4 bases and J shed 2 bases, with 12 bases lying between them. The CDR3, as DNA: TGTGCCAGCAGCCCGCGTGAGAACCCCAAAAACATTCAGTACTTC. Translated: CASSPRENPKNIQYF.

This clonotype has just a few counts. The chain has TRBV27 and TRBJ2-3; 13 positions match TRBD2. In germline, CDR1 is MNHEY, CDR2 SMNVEV (reference sequence). CDR3 size: 24 residues. The J segment lost 2 bases and the V segment lost 11 bases, leaving 34 bases of the junction unmatched. The DNA of the CDR3 is TGTGCCGCGGACGGCCGGATCCGACAGCGCCGGACTAGCGGGAGTTTGAAGTTCACAGATACGCAGTATTTT. Its protein product is CAADGRIRQRRTSGSLKFTDTQYF.

The sample holds one count of this clonotype. This rearrangement joins TRBV20-1 to TRBJ2-1; D not certain. Germline CDR1 and CDR2: DFQATT and SNEGSKA (reference sequence). The V gene lost 3 bases and the J gene lost 4 bases, with 16 bases spanning the gap. This CDR3 region has 15 residues. CDR3 protein: CSASHLKGNYNEQFF. CDR3 coding DNA: TGCAGTGCTAGCCACCTTAAGGGTAATTACAATGAGCAGTTCTTC.

This clonotype has just one count. The chain has TRBV27 and TRBJ1-5; the D is unclear. CDR3 length equals 13 residues. Trimming pared 5 bases from V and 1 base from J, leaving 6 bases between. Germline-derived CDR1 and CDR2 are MNHEY and SMNVEV (reference sequence). CDR3 nucleotides: TGTGCCAGCAGTACGGACAGCAATCAGCCCCAGCATTTT. It is translated as CASSTDSNQPQHF.

This clonotype has only one observation. The genes are TRBV4-1 and TRBJ2-4; D gene uncertain. This CDR3 has 15 amino acids. The germline V gene encodes CDR1 MGHRA and CDR2 YSYEKL. Trimming shortened V by 1 base and J by 6 bases, and 13 bases separated the two germline ends. The CDR3 loop reads CASSQGAGSGNIQYF. The CDR3 DNA is TGCGCCAGCAGCCAAGGGGCAGGCTCGGGAAACATTCAGTACTTC.

This chain links TRBV7-2 with TRBJ1-1; no reliable D call. Per germline, CDR1 SGHTA and CDR2 FQGNSA. This CDR3 spans 14 amino acids. Trimming stripped 6 bases from V and 1 base from J, with 12 bases between. CDR3 residues: CASRLPSSNTEAFF. CDR3 sequence (DNA): TGTGCCAGCAGATTGCCCTCTTCGAACACTGAAGCTTTCTTT.